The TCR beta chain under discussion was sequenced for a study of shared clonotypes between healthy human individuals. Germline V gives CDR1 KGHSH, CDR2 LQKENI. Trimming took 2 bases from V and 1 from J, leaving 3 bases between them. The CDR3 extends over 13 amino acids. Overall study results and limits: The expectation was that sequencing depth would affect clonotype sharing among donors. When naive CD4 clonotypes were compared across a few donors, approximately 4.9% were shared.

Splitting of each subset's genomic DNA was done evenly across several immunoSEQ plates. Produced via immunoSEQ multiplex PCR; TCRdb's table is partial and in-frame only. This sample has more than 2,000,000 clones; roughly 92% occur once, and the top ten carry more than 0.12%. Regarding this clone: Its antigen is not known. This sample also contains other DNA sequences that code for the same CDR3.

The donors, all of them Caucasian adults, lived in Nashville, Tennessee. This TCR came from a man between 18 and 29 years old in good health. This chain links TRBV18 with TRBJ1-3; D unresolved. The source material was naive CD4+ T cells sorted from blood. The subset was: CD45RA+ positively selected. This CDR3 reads CASSPGSGNTIYF. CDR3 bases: TGTGCCAGCTCACCAGGGTCTGGAAACACCATATATTTT.